Listed below are T cell receptor beta chains from one sample, sequenced in a study of CD8+ T cells in alopecia areata. Method: immunoSEQ multiplex PCR; TCRdb's copy keeps in-frame clones and lacks some. The repertoire has 90,000 to 100,000 clones, less than 50% of them found once; the top ten carry under 0.9%. The source material was CD4+ T cells sorted from blood. These receptors came from a human donor with alopecia areata. Both conserved end residues are part of each CDR3. D genes are given only for firm matches. Size is stated for part of the rows, as once, few or many counts, or as a class when the clone is expanded.

d_gene: NA
abundance: NA
v_gene: TRBV7-8
j_gene: TRBJ2-1
CDR3aa: CASSLGRNNEQFF
CDR3nt: TGTGCCAGCAGCTTAGGACGGAACAATGAGCAGTTCTTC

d_gene: NA
abundance: NA
v_gene: TRBV30
j_gene: TRBJ1-2
CDR3aa: CAWAPQGPSSYGYTF
CDR3nt: TGTGCCTGGGCTCCCCAGGGACCGAGCAGCTATGGCTACACCTTC

d_gene: TRBD1
abundance: few
v_gene: TRBV29-1
j_gene: TRBJ1-2
CDR3aa: CSVPRGPGGYTF
CDR3nt: TGCAGCGTCCCTAGGGGGCCAGGAGGCTACACCTTC

d_gene: NA
abundance: NA
v_gene: TRBV5-1
j_gene: TRBJ1-2
CDR3aa: CASSLDNAPGYTF
CDR3nt: TGCGCCAGCAGCTTGGACAACGCGCCTGGCTACACCTTC

d_gene: NA
abundance: NA
v_gene: TRBV20-1
j_gene: TRBJ2-7
CDR3aa: CSARGDHEQYF
CDR3nt: TGCAGTGCTAGAGGGGACCACGAGCAGTACTTC

d_gene: NA
abundance: NA
v_gene: TRBV29-1
j_gene: TRBJ2-2
CDR3aa: CSVELGIGELFF
CDR3nt: TGCAGCGTTGAATTAGGTATTGGGGAGCTGTTTTTT

d_gene: NA
abundance: few
v_gene: TRBV7-8
j_gene: TRBJ2-1
CDR3aa: CASSWDWYNEQFF
CDR3nt: TGTGCCAGCAGCTGGGACTGGTACAATGAGCAGTTCTTC

d_gene: NA
abundance: NA
v_gene: TRBV6-5
j_gene: TRBJ2-1
CDR3aa: CASSSDWQFF
CDR3nt: TGTGCCAGCAGTTCTGACTGGCAGTTCTTC

d_gene: TRBD1
abundance: NA
v_gene: TRBV30
j_gene: TRBJ2-2
CDR3aa: CAWNPDRVTGELFF
CDR3nt: TGTGCCTGGAACCCTGACAGGGTAACCGGGGAGCTGTTTTTT

d_gene: NA
abundance: NA
v_gene: TRBV5-1
j_gene: TRBJ1-2
CDR3aa: CASSLGEGHYGYTF
CDR3nt: TGCGCCAGCAGCTTGGGGGAAGGCCACTATGGCTACACCTTC

d_gene: NA
abundance: NA
v_gene: TRBV28
j_gene: TRBJ2-1
CDR3aa: CASSDTTGSGRNEQFF
CDR3nt: TGTGCCAGCAGCGATACTACCGGGTCCGGACGCAATGAGCAGTTCTTC

d_gene: NA
abundance: few
v_gene: TRBV30
j_gene: TRBJ1-1
CDR3aa: CAGGLTEAFF
CDR3nt: TGTGCCGGAGGGCTAACTGAAGCTTTCTTT

d_gene: NA
abundance: few
v_gene: TRBV14
j_gene: TRBJ2-3
CDR3aa: CASSQGDWRDTQYF
CDR3nt: TGTGCCAGCAGCCAAGGGGACTGGCGAGATACGCAGTATTTT

d_gene: TRBD2
abundance: few
v_gene: TRBV19
j_gene: TRBJ2-1
CDR3aa: CASSMRGNGYNEQFF
CDR3nt: TGTGCCAGTAGTATGCGGGGGAATGGGTACAATGAGCAGTTCTTC

d_gene: NA
abundance: NA
v_gene: TRBV29-1
j_gene: TRBJ1-2
CDR3aa: CSVEGGGLGYTF
CDR3nt: TGCAGCGTTGAAGGGGGAGGGCTTGGCTACACCTTC

d_gene: TRBD1
abundance: few
v_gene: TRBV14
j_gene: TRBJ1-2
CDR3aa: CASSPGGSGYTF
CDR3nt: TGTGCCAGCAGTCCAGGGGGCTCTGGCTACACCTTC

d_gene: TRBD2
abundance: few
v_gene: TRBV29-1
j_gene: TRBJ2-7
CDR3aa: CSAGVTGGSDEQYF
CDR3nt: TGCAGCGCTGGGGTGACGGGGGGGTCGGACGAGCAGTACTTC

d_gene: NA
abundance: NA
v_gene: TRBV29-1
j_gene: TRBJ2-3
CDR3aa: CSDRVADTQYF
CDR3nt: TGCAGCGACAGGGTTGCAGATACGCAGTATTTT